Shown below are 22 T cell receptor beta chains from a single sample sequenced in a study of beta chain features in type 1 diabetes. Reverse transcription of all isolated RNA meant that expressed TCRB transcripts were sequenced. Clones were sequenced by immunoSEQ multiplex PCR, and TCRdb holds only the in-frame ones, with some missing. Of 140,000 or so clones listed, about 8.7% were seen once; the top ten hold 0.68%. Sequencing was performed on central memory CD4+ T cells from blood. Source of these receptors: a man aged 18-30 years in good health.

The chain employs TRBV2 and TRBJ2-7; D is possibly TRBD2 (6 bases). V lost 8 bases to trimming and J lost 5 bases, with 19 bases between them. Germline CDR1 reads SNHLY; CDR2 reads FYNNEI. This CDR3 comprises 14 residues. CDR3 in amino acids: CASAGDSQIHEQYF. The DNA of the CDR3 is TGTGCCAGCGCTGGGGACTCCCAAATCCACGAGCAGTACTTC. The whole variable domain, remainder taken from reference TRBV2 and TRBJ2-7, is EPEVTQTPSHQVTQMGQEVILRCVPISNHLYFYWYRQILGQKVEFLVSFYNNEISEKSEIFDDQFSVERPDGSNFTLKIRSTKLEDSAMYFCASAGDSQIHEQYFGPGTRLTVT.

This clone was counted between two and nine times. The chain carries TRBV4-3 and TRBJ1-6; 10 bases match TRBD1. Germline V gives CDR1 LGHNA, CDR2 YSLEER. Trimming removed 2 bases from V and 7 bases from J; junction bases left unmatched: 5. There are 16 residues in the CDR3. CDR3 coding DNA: TGCGCCAGCAGCCAAACCCGGGACAGGGGCAATTCACCCCTCCACTTT. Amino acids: CASSQTRDRGNSPLHF.

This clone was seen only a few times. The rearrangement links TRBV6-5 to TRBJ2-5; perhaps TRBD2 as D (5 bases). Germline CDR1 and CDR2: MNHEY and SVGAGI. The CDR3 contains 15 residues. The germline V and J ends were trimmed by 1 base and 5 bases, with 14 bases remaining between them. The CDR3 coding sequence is TGTGCCAGCAGTTACTGGAGTAGCGATTTGGAGACCCAGTACTTC. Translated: CASSYWSSDLETQYF.

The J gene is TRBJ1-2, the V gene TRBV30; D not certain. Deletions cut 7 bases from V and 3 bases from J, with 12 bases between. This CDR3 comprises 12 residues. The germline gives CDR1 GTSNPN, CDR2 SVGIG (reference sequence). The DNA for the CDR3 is TGTGCCTTCAATGAGTTGGACTATGGCTACACCTTC. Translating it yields CAFNELDYGYTF.

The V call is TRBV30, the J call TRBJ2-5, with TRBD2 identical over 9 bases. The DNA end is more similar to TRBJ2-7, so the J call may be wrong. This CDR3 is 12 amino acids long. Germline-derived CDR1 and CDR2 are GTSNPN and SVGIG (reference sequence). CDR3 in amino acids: CAWTSGEYEQYF. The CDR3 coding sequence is TGTGCCTGGACTAGCGGGGAGTACGAGCAGTACTTC.

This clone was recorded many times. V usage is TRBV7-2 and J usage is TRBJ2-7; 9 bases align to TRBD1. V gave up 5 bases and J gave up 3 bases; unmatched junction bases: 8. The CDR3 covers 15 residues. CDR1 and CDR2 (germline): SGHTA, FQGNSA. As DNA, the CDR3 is TGTGCCAGCAGCGAACCGACAGGGGGAGGCTACGAGCAGTACTTC. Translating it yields CASSEPTGGGYEQYF. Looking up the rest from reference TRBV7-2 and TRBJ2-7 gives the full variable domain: GAGVSQSPSNKVTEKGKDVELRCDPISGHTALYWYRQSLGQGLEFLIYFQGNSAPDKSGLPSDRFSAERTGGSVSTLTIQRTQQEDSAVYLCASSEPTGGGYEQYFGPGTRLTVT.

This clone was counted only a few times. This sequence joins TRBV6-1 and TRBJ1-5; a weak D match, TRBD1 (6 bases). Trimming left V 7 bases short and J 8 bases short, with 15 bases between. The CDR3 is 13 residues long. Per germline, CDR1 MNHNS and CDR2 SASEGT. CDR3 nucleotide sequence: TGTGCCAGCACGTTAACAGGGCGAGAGCCCCAGCATTTT. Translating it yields CASTLTGREPQHF.

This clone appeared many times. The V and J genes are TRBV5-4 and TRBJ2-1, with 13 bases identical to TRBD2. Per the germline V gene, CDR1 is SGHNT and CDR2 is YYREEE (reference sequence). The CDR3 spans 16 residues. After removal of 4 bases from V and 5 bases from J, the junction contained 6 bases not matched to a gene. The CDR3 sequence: CASSRAGTSGNNEQFF. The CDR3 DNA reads TGTGCCAGCAGCAGGGCCGGGACTAGCGGGAACAATGAGCAGTTCTTC.

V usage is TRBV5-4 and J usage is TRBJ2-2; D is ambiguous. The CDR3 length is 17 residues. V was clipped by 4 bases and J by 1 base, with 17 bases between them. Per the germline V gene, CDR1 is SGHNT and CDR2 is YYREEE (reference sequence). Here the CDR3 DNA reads TGTGCCAGCAGCACGGCTATAGGAGTCGAGAACACCGGGGAGCTGTTTTTT. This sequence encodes CASSTAIGVENTGELFF.

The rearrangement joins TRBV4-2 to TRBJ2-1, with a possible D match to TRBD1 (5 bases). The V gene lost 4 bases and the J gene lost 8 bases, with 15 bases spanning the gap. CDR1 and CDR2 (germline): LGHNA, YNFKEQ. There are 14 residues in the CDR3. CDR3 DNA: TGTGCCAGCAGCCCACTGGCAGGGTTCGATGAGCAGTTCTTC. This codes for CASSPLAGFDEQFF.

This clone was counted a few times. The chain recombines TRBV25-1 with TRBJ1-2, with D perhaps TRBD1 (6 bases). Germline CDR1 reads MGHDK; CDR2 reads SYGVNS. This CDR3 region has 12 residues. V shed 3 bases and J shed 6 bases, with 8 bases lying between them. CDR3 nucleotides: TGTGCCAGCAGTGACAGGGGCGATGGCTACACCTTC. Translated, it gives CASSDRGDGYTF.

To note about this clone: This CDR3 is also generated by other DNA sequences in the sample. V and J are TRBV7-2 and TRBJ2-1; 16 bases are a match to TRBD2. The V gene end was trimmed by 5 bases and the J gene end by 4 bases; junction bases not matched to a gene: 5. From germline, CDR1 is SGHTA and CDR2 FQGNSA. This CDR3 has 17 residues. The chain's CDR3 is CASSLGLAGGQYNEQFF. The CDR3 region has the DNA TGTGCCAGCAGCCTGGGACTAGCGGGGGGGCAGTACAATGAGCAGTTCTTC.

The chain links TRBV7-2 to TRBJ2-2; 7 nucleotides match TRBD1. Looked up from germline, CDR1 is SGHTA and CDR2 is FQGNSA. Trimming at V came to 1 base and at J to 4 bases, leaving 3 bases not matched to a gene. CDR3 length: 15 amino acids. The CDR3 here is CASSLGRGSTGELFF. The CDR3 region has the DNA TGTGCCAGCAGCTTAGGCAGGGGGAGCACCGGGGAGCTGTTTTTT. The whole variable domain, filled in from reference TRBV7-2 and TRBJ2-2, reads GAGVSQSPSNKVTEKGKDVELRCDPISGHTALYWYRQSLGQGLEFLIYFQGNSAPDKSGLPSDRFSAERTGGSVSTLTIQRTQQEDSAVYLCASSLGRGSTGELFFGEGSRLTVL.

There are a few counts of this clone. CDR3 DNA: TGTGCCAGTAGTAGGACAGGGAGCGGTTCACCCCTCCACTTT. It encodes CASSRTGSGSPLHF. The rearrangement joins TRBV19 to TRBJ1-6, with 8 bases aligning to TRBD1. The germline V gene has CDR1 LNHDA and CDR2 SQIVND (reference sequence). The CDR3 runs to 14 residues. Losses at the gene ends were 4 bases for V and 9 bases for J; bases not matched to a gene: 5.

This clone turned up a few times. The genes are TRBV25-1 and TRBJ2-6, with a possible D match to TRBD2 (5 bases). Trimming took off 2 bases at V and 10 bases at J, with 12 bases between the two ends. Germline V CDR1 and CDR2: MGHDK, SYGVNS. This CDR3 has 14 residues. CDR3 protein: CASSEPRADNVLTF. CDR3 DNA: TGTGCCAGCAGTGAACCGAGAGCGGATAACGTCCTGACTTTC. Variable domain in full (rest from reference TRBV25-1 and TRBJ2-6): EADIYQTPRYLVIGTGKKITLECSQTMGHDKMYWYQQDPGMELHLIHYSYGVNSTEKGDLSSESTVSRIRTEHFPLTLESARPSHTSQYLCASSEPRADNVLTFGAGSRLTVL.

The DNA of the CDR3 is TGTGCCAGCCGCGACACAACAGATACGCAGTATTTT. This encodes CASRDTTDTQYF. The V gene is TRBV6-5, the J gene TRBJ2-3; the D is unclear. The CDR3 has 12 amino acids. The germline gives CDR1 MNHEY, CDR2 SVGAGI. V shed 8 bases and J shed 3 bases, with 9 bases lying between them.

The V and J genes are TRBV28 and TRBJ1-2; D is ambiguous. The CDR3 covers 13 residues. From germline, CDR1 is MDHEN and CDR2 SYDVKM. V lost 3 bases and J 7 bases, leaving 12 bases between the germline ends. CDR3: CASSFGGNSGYTF. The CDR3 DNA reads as TGTGCCAGCAGTTTTGGCGGGAATAGTGGCTACACCTTC.

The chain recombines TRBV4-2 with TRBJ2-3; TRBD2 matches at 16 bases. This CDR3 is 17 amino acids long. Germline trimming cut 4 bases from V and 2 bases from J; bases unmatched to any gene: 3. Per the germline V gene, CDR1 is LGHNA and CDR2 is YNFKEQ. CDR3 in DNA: TGTGCCAGCAGCCTAGGGACTAGCGGGGGGGACACAGATACGCAGTATTTT. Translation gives CASSLGTSGGDTDTQYF.

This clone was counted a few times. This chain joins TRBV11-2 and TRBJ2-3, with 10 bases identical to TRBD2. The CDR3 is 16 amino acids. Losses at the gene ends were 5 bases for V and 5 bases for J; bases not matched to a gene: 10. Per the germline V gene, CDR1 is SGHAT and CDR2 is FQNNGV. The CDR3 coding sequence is TGTGCCAGCAGCCCTACTAGCGGGGCTGCGGGAGATACGCAGTATTTT. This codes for CASSPTSGAAGDTQYF.

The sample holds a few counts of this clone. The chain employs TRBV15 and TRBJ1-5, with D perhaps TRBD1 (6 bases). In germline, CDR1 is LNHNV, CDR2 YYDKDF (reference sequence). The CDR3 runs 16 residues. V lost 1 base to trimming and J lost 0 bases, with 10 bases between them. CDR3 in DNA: TGTGCCACCAGCAGAGGTGGCAGGGGTAGCAATCAGCCCCAGCATTTT. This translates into CATSRGGRGSNQPQHF.

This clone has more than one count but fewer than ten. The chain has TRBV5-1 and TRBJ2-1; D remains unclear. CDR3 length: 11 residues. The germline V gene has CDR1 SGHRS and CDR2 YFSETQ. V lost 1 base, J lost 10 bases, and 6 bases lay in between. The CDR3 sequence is CASSLNREQFF. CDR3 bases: TGCGCCAGCAGCTTGAACAGAGAGCAGTTCTTC.

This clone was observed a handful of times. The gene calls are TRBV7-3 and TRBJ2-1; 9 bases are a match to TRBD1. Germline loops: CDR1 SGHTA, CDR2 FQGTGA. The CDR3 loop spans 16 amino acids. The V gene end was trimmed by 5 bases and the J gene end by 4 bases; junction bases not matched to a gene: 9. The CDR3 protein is CASSPGGQGFYNEQFF. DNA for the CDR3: TGTGCCAGCAGCCCGGGGGGACAGGGATTTTACAATGAGCAGTTCTTC.